This T cell receptor (beta chain) was captured in a study of Ad26.COV2.S vaccination and SARS-CoV-2 variants. The treatment is: around 19 received Ad26.COV2.S at low or high dose, single or two shots; about five received placebo; per-sample allocation not given. Sample collection was performed on day 63 after the first vaccine or placebo injection. An Ad26 vector was used to express Wuhan-strain SARS-CoV-2 spike as the vaccine. Some clones are missing from TCRdb's copy, which holds only in-frame ones; the method was immunoSEQ multiplex PCR. The sample carries about 410,000 clones, approximately 89% recorded once. Source: peripheral blood, taken in a trial of Ad26.COV2.S vaccine versus placebo. The sequence derives from a person aged 18 to 59 who received the Ad26.COV2.S COVID-19 vaccine or a placebo.

The CDR3: CASSPWTGLYEQYF. As DNA, the CDR3 is TGTGCCAGCAGCCCCTGGACAGGGTTGTACGAGCAGTACTTC. The V and J genes are TRBV7-9 and TRBJ2-7, with 8 positions matching TRBD1. The CDR3 loop spans 14 amino acids. Trimming at V came to 5 bases and at J to 4 bases, leaving 7 bases not matched to a gene. CDR1 is SEHNR and CDR2 is FQNEAQ in the germline V gene (reference sequence).